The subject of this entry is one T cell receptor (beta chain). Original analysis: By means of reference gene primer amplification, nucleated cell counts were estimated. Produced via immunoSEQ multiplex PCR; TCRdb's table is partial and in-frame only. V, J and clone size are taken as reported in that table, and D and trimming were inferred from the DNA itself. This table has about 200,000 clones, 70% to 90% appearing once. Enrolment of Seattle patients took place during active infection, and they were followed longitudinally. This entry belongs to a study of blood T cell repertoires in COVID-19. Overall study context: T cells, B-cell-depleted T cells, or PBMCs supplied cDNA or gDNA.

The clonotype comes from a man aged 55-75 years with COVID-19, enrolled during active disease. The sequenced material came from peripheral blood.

The CDR3 DNA reads as TGTGCCAGCAGACACTCCCCGCAGAGGGAAAACATTCAGTACTTC. Translated, it gives CASRHSPQRENIQYF. The rearrangement joins TRBV4-2 to TRBJ2-4, with D maybe TRBD2 (5 bases). The CDR3 consists of 15 residues. Per the germline V gene, CDR1 is LGHNA and CDR2 is YNFKEQ. Trimming removed 6 bases at V and 5 bases at J, with 17 bases between.